Listed below are T cell receptor beta chains from one sample, sequenced in a study of T cell repertoires in cytomegalovirus infection. TCRdb processed the reads anew with MiXCR; each CDR3 protein has one entry. The table lists approximately 270,000 distinct CDR3 sequences, 22% of them singletons, with around 20% in the top ten. These TCRs' antigens remain unknown. Here the sequenced sample was cultured PBMCs, taken from culture after CMV antigen stimulation. These receptors originate from a human donor in good health (CMV status not recorded). Some clones in this sample may be carry-over from other donors' samples. Both conserved end residues are part of each CDR3. Each record gives: clone size, J gene, V gene, D gene, CDR3 DNA, CDR3 protein. The D gene is left open where the match is weak. Only some rows state a clone size, as once, few, many or a class for expanded clones.

clone_size: .
j_call: TRBJ2-1
v_call: TRBV12-3/TRBV12-4
d_call: .
cdr3_nt: TGTGCCAGCAGTTTAGGTGCAGCGGGTTTGTTC
cdr3_aa: CASSLGAAGLF

clone_size: many
j_call: TRBJ2-2
v_call: TRBV7-2
d_call: .
cdr3_nt: TGTGCCAGCAGCTTAGCGCATGGGACCGGGGAGCTGTTTTTT
cdr3_aa: CASSLAHGTGELFF

clone_size: many
j_call: TRBJ2-1
v_call: TRBV6-2/TRBV6-3
d_call: .
cdr3_nt: TGTGCCTGTCCCGGGGTGATCCATGGGGGGAATGAGCAGTTCTTC
cdr3_aa: CACPGVIHGGNEQFF

clone_size: .
j_call: TRBJ2-3
v_call: TRBV5-1
d_call: TRBD2
cdr3_nt: TGCGCCAGCAGACGCGGGACTAGCGGAACCACAGATACGCAGTATTTT
cdr3_aa: CASRRGTSGTTDTQYF

clone_size: .
j_call: TRBJ1-5
v_call: TRBV28
d_call: TRBD1
cdr3_nt: TGTGCCAGCAGTCTCAGGGGGGGGATTGGCAATCAGCCCCAGCATTTT
cdr3_aa: CASSLRGGIGNQPQHF

clone_size: .
j_call: TRBJ2-5
v_call: TRBV18
d_call: .
cdr3_nt: TGTGCCAGCTCACCACCGGGTCAGGTTTTGGAGACCCAGTACTTC
cdr3_aa: CASSPPGQVLETQYF

clone_size: few
j_call: TRBJ2-3
v_call: TRBV7-2
d_call: TRBD2
cdr3_nt: TGTGCCAGCAGCTTTGGGACTAGCGGGATGACAGATACGCAGTATTTT
cdr3_aa: CASSFGTSGMTDTQYF

clone_size: few
j_call: TRBJ2-7
v_call: TRBV9
d_call: .
cdr3_nt: TGTGCCAGCAGCTCGTCCCCGGGCGAATCCTACGAGCAGTACTTC
cdr3_aa: CASSSSPGESYEQYF

clone_size: .
j_call: TRBJ1-4
v_call: TRBV20-1
d_call: .
cdr3_nt: TGCAGTGCTAGAGATTGGGCAACTAATGAAAAACTGTTTTTT
cdr3_aa: CSARDWATNEKLFF

clone_size: many
j_call: TRBJ2-3
v_call: TRBV7-2
d_call: .
cdr3_nt: TGTGCCAGCAGCTTAGCTAACGCAGATACGCAGTATTTT
cdr3_aa: CASSLANADTQYF

clone_size: many
j_call: TRBJ1-5
v_call: TRBV7-2
d_call: .
cdr3_nt: TGTGCCAGCAGCTTGGGTTCCAGGGAGGGTCAGCCCCAGCATTTT
cdr3_aa: CASSLGSREGQPQHF

clone_size: many
j_call: TRBJ2-7
v_call: TRBV7-2
d_call: TRBD2
cdr3_nt: TGTGCCAGCAGCCCGACTAGCGTCTACGAGCAGTACTTC
cdr3_aa: CASSPTSVYEQYF

clone_size: .
j_call: TRBJ2-1
v_call: TRBV19
d_call: .
cdr3_nt: TGTGCCAGTAGTATGAAAGGCCGCTCCTACAATGAGCAGTTCTTC
cdr3_aa: CASSMKGRSYNEQFF

clone_size: .
j_call: TRBJ2-1
v_call: TRBV23-1
d_call: .
cdr3_nt: TGCGCCAGCAGTCAATCGGGCGCCGGCCGGGGGGCTAGCTCCTACAATGAGCAGTTCTTC
cdr3_aa: CASSQSGAGRGASSYNEQFF

clone_size: many
j_call: TRBJ1-6
v_call: TRBV5-6
d_call: TRBD1
cdr3_nt: TGTGCCAGCAGCCCCGGGACAGGGAGTTCACTTTATAATTCACCCCTCCACTTT
cdr3_aa: CASSPGTGSSLYNSPLHF

clone_size: many
j_call: TRBJ2-3
v_call: TRBV7-8
d_call: .
cdr3_nt: TGTGCCAGCAGCTTAGATCGTGGGGTTCTAGGGGATTTT
cdr3_aa: CASSLDRGVLGDF

clone_size: few
j_call: TRBJ2-1
v_call: TRBV6-1
d_call: TRBD2
cdr3_nt: TGTGCCAGCACTGCACTAGCGGGAGGACGTCGACAGGGCAATGAGCAGTTCTTC
cdr3_aa: CASTALAGGRRQGNEQFF

clone_size: many
j_call: TRBJ1-1
v_call: TRBV7-2
d_call: .
cdr3_nt: TGTGCCAGCAGCTTAGCGCGGCAGGGCACTGAAGCTTTCTTT
cdr3_aa: CASSLARQGTEAFF

clone_size: .
j_call: TRBJ2-1
v_call: TRBV10-3
d_call: .
cdr3_nt: TGTGCCATCATGGGAGCTAATGAGCATTTCTTC
cdr3_aa: CAIMGANEHFF

clone_size: .
j_call: TRBJ1-3
v_call: TRBV19
d_call: .
cdr3_nt: TGTGCCAGTAGTATAGCCGGGAGCTCTGGAAACACCATATATTTT
cdr3_aa: CASSIAGSSGNTIYF

clone_size: few
j_call: TRBJ2-3
v_call: TRBV10-2
d_call: TRBD2
cdr3_nt: TGCGCCAGCAAAAGGGCGGGAGATTTTCCAGATACGCAGTATTTT
cdr3_aa: CASKRAGDFPDTQYF

clone_size: once
j_call: TRBJ2-2
v_call: TRBV20-1
d_call: TRBD1
cdr3_nt: TGCAGTGCTATAAGGGACAGGTCCACCGGGGAGCTGTTTTTT
cdr3_aa: CSAIRDRSTGELFF

clone_size: .
j_call: TRBJ1-3
v_call: TRBV4-2
d_call: .
cdr3_nt: TGTGCCAGCAGCCAAGATGGGTCGAGCTCTGGAAACACCATATATTTT
cdr3_aa: CASSQDGSSSGNTIYF

clone_size: many
j_call: TRBJ2-3
v_call: TRBV7-3
d_call: TRBD2
cdr3_nt: TGTGCCAGCAGCTCCCTGGGCGGGAGCGCAGATACGCAGTATTTT
cdr3_aa: CASSSLGGSADTQYF

clone_size: many
j_call: TRBJ2-3
v_call: TRBV7-2
d_call: TRBD1
cdr3_nt: TGTGCCAGCAGCTCAGGGACAGGGGGTATCACAGATACGCAGTATTTT
cdr3_aa: CASSSGTGGITDTQYF

clone_size: .
j_call: TRBJ1-5
v_call: TRBV19
d_call: TRBD1
cdr3_nt: TGTGCCACTACGCCTCGGACAGGGGAGTATAGCAATCAGCCCCAGCATTTT
cdr3_aa: CATTPRTGEYSNQPQHF

clone_size: few
j_call: TRBJ2-2
v_call: TRBV7-2
d_call: TRBD1
cdr3_nt: TGTGCCAGCAGCTCAGGGGGCGGGGAGCTGTTTTTT
cdr3_aa: CASSSGGGELFF

clone_size: few
j_call: TRBJ2-1
v_call: TRBV6-2/TRBV6-3
d_call: .
cdr3_nt: TGTGCCAGCAGTTACGGACCCACGCAGTTCTTC
cdr3_aa: CASSYGPTQFF

clone_size: many
j_call: TRBJ1-5
v_call: TRBV7-2
d_call: .
cdr3_nt: TGTGCCAGCAGCCCACAGGGTGGTCAGCCCCAGCATTTT
cdr3_aa: CASSPQGGQPQHF

clone_size: few
j_call: TRBJ2-7
v_call: TRBV27
d_call: .
cdr3_nt: TGTGCCAGCAGTTTATCTCCAGGCAGCTCCTACGAGCAGTACTTC
cdr3_aa: CASSLSPGSSYEQYF

clone_size: many
j_call: TRBJ2-1
v_call: TRBV7-8
d_call: .
cdr3_nt: TGTGCCAGCAGCTTAGAGGCTAGACTAGGGAACCATGAGCAGTTCTTC
cdr3_aa: CASSLEARLGNHEQFF

clone_size: .
j_call: TRBJ1-2
v_call: TRBV12-3/TRBV12-4
d_call: .
cdr3_nt: TGTGCCAGCAGTTCCCAGGGAGTACCATATGGCTACACCTTC
cdr3_aa: CASSSQGVPYGYTF

clone_size: .
j_call: TRBJ2-5
v_call: TRBV7-2
d_call: .
cdr3_nt: TGTGCCAGCAGCCAAGACAGACAAGAGACCCAGTACTTC
cdr3_aa: CASSQDRQETQYF

clone_size: many
j_call: TRBJ2-5
v_call: TRBV7-2
d_call: TRBD2
cdr3_nt: TGTGCCAGCAGCGCTCTAGCGGGAGGGCCCCCCGCGCGTGAGACCCAGTACTTC
cdr3_aa: CASSALAGGPPARETQYF

clone_size: few
j_call: TRBJ2-1
v_call: TRBV6-1
d_call: .
cdr3_nt: TGTGCCAGCAGTGCTGGTCGAGGCTATGAGCAGTTCTTC
cdr3_aa: CASSAGRGYEQFF

clone_size: .
j_call: TRBJ1-5
v_call: TRBV2
d_call: .
cdr3_nt: TGTGCCAGCAGTGAAGTTTGGCAGCCCCAGCATTTT
cdr3_aa: CASSEVWQPQHF

clone_size: few
j_call: TRBJ1-2
v_call: TRBV7-2
d_call: .
cdr3_nt: TGTGCCAGCAGCAACGACAGGCCCTATGGCTACACCTTC
cdr3_aa: CASSNDRPYGYTF

clone_size: many
j_call: TRBJ2-7
v_call: TRBV7-2
d_call: TRBD1
cdr3_nt: TGTGCCAGCAGCTTTGGGACAGCCGGCTACGAGCAGTACTTC
cdr3_aa: CASSFGTAGYEQYF

clone_size: .
j_call: TRBJ2-4
v_call: TRBV18
d_call: TRBD1
cdr3_nt: TGTGCCAGCTCACTATTGGACAGGGGTTCCAAAAACATTCAGTACTTC
cdr3_aa: CASSLLDRGSKNIQYF

clone_size: .
j_call: TRBJ2-7
v_call: TRBV6-2/TRBV6-3
d_call: .
cdr3_nt: TGTGCCAGCAGTTACTCGGATGCGTCCTACGAGCAGTACTTC
cdr3_aa: CASSYSDASYEQYF

clone_size: few
j_call: TRBJ1-6
v_call: TRBV11-1
d_call: TRBD1
cdr3_nt: TGTGCCACCCGGCCTGAAGGACAGGGGGGATCACCCCTCCACTTT
cdr3_aa: CATRPEGQGGSPLHF

clone_size: .
j_call: TRBJ1-1
v_call: TRBV28
d_call: TRBD1
cdr3_nt: TGTGCCAGCACTCTACAGGGGAGCGCGACTGAAGCTTTCTTT
cdr3_aa: CASTLQGSATEAFF

clone_size: many
j_call: TRBJ2-7
v_call: TRBV6-2/TRBV6-3
d_call: TRBD2
cdr3_nt: TGTGCCAGCAGTTACCGTAAGGGACTACTGCGATACGAGCAGTACTTC
cdr3_aa: CASSYRKGLLRYEQYF

clone_size: .
j_call: TRBJ2-7
v_call: TRBV20-1
d_call: TRBD2
cdr3_nt: TGCAGTGCTACGACGCTAGCGGGAGGGCTACTAGTCATGGAGCAGTACTTC
cdr3_aa: CSATTLAGGLLVMEQYF

clone_size: .
j_call: TRBJ2-7
v_call: TRBV9
d_call: TRBD2
cdr3_nt: TGTGCCAGCACCCAACTACCCAATGGGACTAACCATTACGAGCAGTACTTC
cdr3_aa: CASTQLPNGTNHYEQYF

clone_size: few
j_call: TRBJ2-5
v_call: TRBV12-3/TRBV12-4
d_call: .
cdr3_nt: TGTGCCAGCAGTTCCGGGAGCCCCCAAGAGACCCAGTACTTC
cdr3_aa: CASSSGSPQETQYF

clone_size: .
j_call: TRBJ2-2
v_call: TRBV28
d_call: .
cdr3_nt: TGTGCCAGCAGTTTATTGAGACGAACCGGGGAGCTGTTTTTT
cdr3_aa: CASSLLRRTGELFF

clone_size: few
j_call: TRBJ1-5
v_call: TRBV5-1
d_call: .
cdr3_nt: TGCGCCAGCAGCTTGTCAGGGGATGGCAATCAGCCCCAGCATTTT
cdr3_aa: CASSLSGDGNQPQHF

clone_size: .
j_call: TRBJ2-1
v_call: TRBV6-2/TRBV6-3
d_call: .
cdr3_nt: TGTGCAGGGGGGGATAACAATGAGCAGTTCTTC
cdr3_aa: CAGGDNNEQFF

clone_size: .
j_call: TRBJ2-1
v_call: TRBV5-3
d_call: TRBD2
cdr3_nt: TGTGCCAGCAGCTCCCGGGGACTAGGTAATGAGCAGTTCTTC
cdr3_aa: CASSSRGLGNEQFF

clone_size: many
j_call: TRBJ1-5
v_call: TRBV7-2
d_call: .
cdr3_nt: TGTGCCAGCAGCTACGATCCAGGGAATCAGCCCCAGCATTTT
cdr3_aa: CASSYDPGNQPQHF

clone_size: .
j_call: TRBJ2-5
v_call: TRBV3-1
d_call: TRBD2
cdr3_nt: TGTGCCAGCAGCCAAGATCCAGCGGGGAAGCAAGAGACCCAGTACTTC
cdr3_aa: CASSQDPAGKQETQYF

clone_size: .
j_call: TRBJ2-7
v_call: TRBV7-2
d_call: TRBD1
cdr3_nt: TGTGCCAGCAGCTTAGAGGCAGGGGGCTACGAGCAGTACTTC
cdr3_aa: CASSLEAGGYEQYF

clone_size: many
j_call: TRBJ2-3
v_call: TRBV7-2
d_call: TRBD1
cdr3_nt: TGTGCCAGCAGCTTAGGGGACAGGGGGCTGGCAGATACGCAGTATTTT
cdr3_aa: CASSLGDRGLADTQYF

clone_size: .
j_call: TRBJ2-7
v_call: TRBV12-3/TRBV12-4
d_call: .
cdr3_nt: TGTGCCAGCAGTTTATTACAGATCGGGGAAAGCTACGAGCAGTACTTC
cdr3_aa: CASSLLQIGESYEQYF

clone_size: .
j_call: TRBJ2-1
v_call: TRBV5-4
d_call: .
cdr3_nt: TGTGCCAGCAGCTTGGGATCCCCTAGCGCAAATGAGCAGTTCTTC
cdr3_aa: CASSLGSPSANEQFF